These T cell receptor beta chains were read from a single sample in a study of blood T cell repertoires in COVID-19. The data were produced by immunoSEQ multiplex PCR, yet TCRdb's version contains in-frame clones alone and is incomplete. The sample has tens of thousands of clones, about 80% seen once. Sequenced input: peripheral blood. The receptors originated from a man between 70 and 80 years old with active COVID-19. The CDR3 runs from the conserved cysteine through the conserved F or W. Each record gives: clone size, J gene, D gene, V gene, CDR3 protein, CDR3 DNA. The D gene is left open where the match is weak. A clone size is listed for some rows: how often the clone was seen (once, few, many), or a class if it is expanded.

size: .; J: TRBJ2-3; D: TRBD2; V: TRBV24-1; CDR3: CATSEAGVLTDTQYF; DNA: TGTGCCACCAGTGAAGCGGGGGTTTTGACAGATACGCAGTATTTT
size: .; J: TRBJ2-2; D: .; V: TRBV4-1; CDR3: CASRFLGQSNTGELFF; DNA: TGCGCCAGCAGATTTTTGGGACAATCGAACACCGGGGAGCTGTTTTTT
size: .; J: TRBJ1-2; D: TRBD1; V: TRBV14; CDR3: CASSPGQVLGYGYTF; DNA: TGTGCCAGCAGCCCCGGACAGGTCCTGGGGTATGGCTACACCTTC
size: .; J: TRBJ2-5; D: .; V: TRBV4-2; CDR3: CASSRAAGETQYF; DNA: TGTGCCAGCAGCCGCGCAGCGGGAGAGACCCAGTACTTC
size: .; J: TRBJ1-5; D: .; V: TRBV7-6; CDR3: CASSLGGIRNQPQHF; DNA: TGTGCCAGCAGCTTGGGGGGGATTAGGAATCAGCCCCAGCATTTT
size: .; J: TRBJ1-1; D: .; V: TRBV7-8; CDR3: CASSFSTEAFF; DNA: TGTGCCAGCAGCTTCTCCACTGAAGCTTTCTTT
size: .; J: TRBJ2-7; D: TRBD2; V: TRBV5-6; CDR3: CASSPLRTSGSYEQYF; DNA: TGTGCCAGCAGCCCCCTTAGGACTAGCGGATCCTACGAGCAGTACTTC
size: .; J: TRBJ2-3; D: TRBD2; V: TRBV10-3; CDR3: CAISRLAGSTDTQYF; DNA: TGTGCCATCAGCAGACTAGCGGGCAGCACAGATACGCAGTATTTT
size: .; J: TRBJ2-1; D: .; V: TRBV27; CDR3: CASILGAFRFF; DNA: TGTGCCAGCATCCTAGGAGCTTTCCGGTTCTTC
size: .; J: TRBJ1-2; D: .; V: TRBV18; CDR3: CASSPPSLGASSNYGYTF; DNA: TGTGCCAGCTCACCACCGAGCCTCGGAGCCTCCTCTAACTATGGCTACACCTTC
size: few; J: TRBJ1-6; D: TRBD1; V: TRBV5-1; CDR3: CASSSSAGTEGGSPLHF; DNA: TGCGCCAGCAGCTCGTCGGCGGGGACAGAGGGGGGTTCACCCCTCCACTTT
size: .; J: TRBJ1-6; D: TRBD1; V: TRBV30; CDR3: CAWSPGTGNNSPLHF; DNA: TGTGCCTGGAGCCCCGGGACAGGGAATAATTCACCCCTCCACTTT
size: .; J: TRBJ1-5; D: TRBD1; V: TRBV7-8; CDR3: CASSRDRALQQPQHF; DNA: TGTGCCAGCAGCCGAGACAGGGCCCTTCAACAGCCCCAGCATTTT
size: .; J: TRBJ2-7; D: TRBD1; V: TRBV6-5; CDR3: CASSYRQGFSYEQYF; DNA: TGTGCCAGCAGTTACCGACAGGGGTTCTCCTACGAGCAGTACTTC
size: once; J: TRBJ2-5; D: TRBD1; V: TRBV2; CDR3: CASSENRGWETQYF; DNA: TGTGCCAGCAGTGAAAACAGGGGATGGGAGACCCAGTACTTC
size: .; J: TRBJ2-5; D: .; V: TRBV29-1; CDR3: CSVEGPGGWGETQYF; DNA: TGCAGCGTTGAAGGCCCTGGGGGGTGGGGAGAGACCCAGTACTTC
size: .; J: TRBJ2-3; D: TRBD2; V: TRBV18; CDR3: CASSRLAGDSDTQYF; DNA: TGTGCCAGCTCACGACTAGCGGGGGACTCAGATACGCAGTATTTT
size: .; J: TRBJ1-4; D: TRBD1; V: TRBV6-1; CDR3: CASSEAPGGEEKLFF; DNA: TGTGCCAGCAGTGAAGCTCCAGGGGGCGAGGAAAAACTGTTTTTT
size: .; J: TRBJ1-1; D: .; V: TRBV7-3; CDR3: CASSLPEQINTEAFF; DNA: TGTGCCAGCAGCTTACCGGAACAGATTAACACTGAAGCTTTCTTT
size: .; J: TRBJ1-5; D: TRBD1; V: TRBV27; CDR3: CASSGQGFNQPQHF; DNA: TGTGCCAGCAGCGGACAGGGGTTCAATCAGCCCCAGCATTTT
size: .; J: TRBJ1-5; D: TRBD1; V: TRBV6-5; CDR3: CASSYSQDRGHQPQHF; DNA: TGTGCCAGCAGTTACTCCCAGGACAGGGGGCATCAGCCCCAGCATTTT
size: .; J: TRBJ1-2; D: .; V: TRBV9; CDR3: CASSVGVTGGRSYGYTF; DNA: TGTGCCAGCAGCGTAGGAGTGACAGGTGGTCGTAGCTATGGCTACACCTTC
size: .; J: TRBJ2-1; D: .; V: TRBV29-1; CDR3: CSVAHYNEQFF; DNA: TGCAGCGTTGCCCACTATAATGAGCAGTTCTTC
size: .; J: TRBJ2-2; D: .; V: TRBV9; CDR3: CASSAPSSTGELFF; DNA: TGTGCCAGCAGCGCACCCTCGAGCACCGGGGAGCTGTTTTTT
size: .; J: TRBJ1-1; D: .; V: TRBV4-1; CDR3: CASSQVRTAGTEAFF; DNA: TGCGCCAGCAGCCAAGTGCGTACAGCGGGCACTGAAGCTTTCTTT
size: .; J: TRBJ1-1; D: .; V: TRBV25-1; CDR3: CASSATGKNTEAFF; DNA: TGTGCCAGCAGTGCGACAGGAAAGAACACTGAAGCTTTCTTT
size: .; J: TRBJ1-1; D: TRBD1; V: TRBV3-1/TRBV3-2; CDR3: CASSQDRVPGGNTEAFF; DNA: TGTGCCAGCAGCCAAGATCGAGTCCCAGGGGGGAACACTGAAGCTTTCTTT
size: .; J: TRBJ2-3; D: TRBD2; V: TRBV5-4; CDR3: CASSPRLAGVTDTQYF; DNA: TGTGCCAGCAGCCCCCGACTAGCGGGGGTCACAGATACGCAGTATTTT
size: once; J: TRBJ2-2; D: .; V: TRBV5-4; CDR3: CASSPQGKGELFF; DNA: TGTGCCAGCAGCCCACAGGGAAAAGGGGAGCTGTTTTTT
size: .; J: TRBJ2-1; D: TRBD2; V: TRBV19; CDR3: CASSIDGGGVNEQFF; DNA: TGTGCCAGTAGTATAGACGGCGGGGGGGTAAATGAGCAGTTCTTC
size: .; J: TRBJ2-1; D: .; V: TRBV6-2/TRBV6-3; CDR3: CASSYSSNEQFF; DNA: TGTGCCAGCAGTTACTCGAGTAATGAGCAGTTCTTC
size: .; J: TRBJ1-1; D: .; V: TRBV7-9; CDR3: CASSFTLTEAFF; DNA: TGTGCCAGCAGCTTTACTCTGACTGAAGCTTTCTTT
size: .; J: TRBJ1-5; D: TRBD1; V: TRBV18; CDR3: CASSFGTGISGQPQHF; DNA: TGTGCCAGCTCATTCGGGACAGGGATAAGCGGGCAGCCCCAGCATTTT
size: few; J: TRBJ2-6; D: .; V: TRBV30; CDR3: CAWNRGIGANVLTF; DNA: TGTGCCTGGAATAGGGGAATCGGGGCCAACGTCCTGACTTTC
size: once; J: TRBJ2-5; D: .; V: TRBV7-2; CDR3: CASSPSGLKETQYF; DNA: TGTGCCAGCAGTCCCTCGGGACTTAAAGAGACCCAGTACTTC
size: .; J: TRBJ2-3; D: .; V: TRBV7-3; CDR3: CASSPSLGGPTDTQYF; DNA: TGTGCCAGCAGCCCCTCCTTGGGGGGGCCTACAGATACGCAGTATTTT
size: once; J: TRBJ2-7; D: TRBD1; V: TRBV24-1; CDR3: CATSDSRQGYEQYF; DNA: TGTGCCACCAGTGACTCCCGACAGGGGTACGAGCAGTACTTC
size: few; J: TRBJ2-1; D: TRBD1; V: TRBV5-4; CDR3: CASSSTGANEQFF; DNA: TGTGCCAGCAGCTCGACAGGGGCGAATGAGCAGTTCTTC
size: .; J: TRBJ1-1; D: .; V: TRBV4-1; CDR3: CASSHGQGGTEAFF; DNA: TGCGCCAGCAGCCATGGGCAGGGAGGCACTGAAGCTTTCTTT
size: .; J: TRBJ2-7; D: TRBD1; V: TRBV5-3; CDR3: CARGPGQETYSYEQYF; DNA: TGTGCCAGAGGACCGGGACAGGAAACGTACTCCTACGAGCAGTACTTC
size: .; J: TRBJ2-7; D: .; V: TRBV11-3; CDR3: CASSLDPSYEQYF; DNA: TGTGCCAGCAGCTTAGATCCGAGCTACGAGCAGTACTTC
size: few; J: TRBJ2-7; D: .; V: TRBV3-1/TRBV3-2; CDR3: CASSQAAGQYF; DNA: TGTGCCAGCAGCCAAGCCGCCGGGCAGTACTTC
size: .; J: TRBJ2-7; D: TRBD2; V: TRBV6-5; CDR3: CASSWPAGGQFDEQYF; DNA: TGTGCCAGCAGTTGGCCAGCGGGGGGGCAGTTTGACGAGCAGTACTTC
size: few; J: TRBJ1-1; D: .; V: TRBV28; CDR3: CASSFRQGGRKNTEAFF; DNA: TGTGCCAGCAGTTTCCGTCAGGGTGGAAGAAAGAACACTGAAGCTTTCTTT
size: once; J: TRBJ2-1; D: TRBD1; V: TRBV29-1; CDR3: CSVGQGAYNEQFF; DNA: TGCAGCGTAGGACAGGGAGCCTACAATGAGCAGTTCTTC
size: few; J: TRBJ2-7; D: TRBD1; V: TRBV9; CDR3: CASSPEGTAPYEQYF; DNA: TGTGCCAGCAGCCCAGAGGGGACAGCCCCCTACGAGCAGTACTTC
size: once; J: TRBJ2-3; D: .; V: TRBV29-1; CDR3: CSVAPNADTQYF; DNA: TGCAGCGTTGCCCCTAATGCAGATACGCAGTATTTT
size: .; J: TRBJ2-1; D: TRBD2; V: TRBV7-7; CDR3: CASSQGAGGPSNEQFF; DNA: TGTGCTAGCAGTCAGGGAGCGGGGGGCCCTTCCAATGAGCAGTTCTTC
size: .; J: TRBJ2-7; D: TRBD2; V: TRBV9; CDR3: CASSARGTSVHEQYF; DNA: TGTGCCAGCAGCGCCCGGGGGACTAGCGTACACGAGCAGTACTTC
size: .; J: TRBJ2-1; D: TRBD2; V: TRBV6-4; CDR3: CASSEGRGSYNEQFF; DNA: TGTGCCAGCAGTGAGGGGCGGGGGTCCTACAATGAGCAGTTCTTC
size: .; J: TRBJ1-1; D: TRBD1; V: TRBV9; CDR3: CASSARQGITEAFF; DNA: TGTGCCAGCAGCGCCCGACAGGGGATCACTGAAGCTTTCTTT